The clone carrying this TCR beta chain is large by share. What it binds is not known. Adjacent lung lacking atypia came from at least 2 cm beyond the tumor margin. The CDR3 contains 15 residues. Germline CDR1 and CDR2: MGHRA and YSYEKL. V dropped 1 base and J dropped 3; count of bases not matched to a gene: 2. The data stem from a study of T cells in localized non-small cell lung cancer. Study-level findings and limits: T cell clonality was highest in uninvolved adjacent lung, above tumor.

The table came from immunoSEQ multiplex PCR; TCRdb's copy has only in-frame clones and leaves some out. The sample shows around 2,000 clones, roughly 31% of them seen only once. The genes are TRBV4-1 and TRBJ1-2; 10 positions agree with TRBD1. This sequence originates from a man aged 35 to 69 with stage I lung adenocarcinoma. The sequencing here drew on normal lung tissue next to the tumor, taken before any cancer treatment. CDR3 region: CASSQGGTGDYGYTF. Here the CDR3 DNA reads TGCGCCAGCAGCCAAGGGGGGACAGGGGACTATGGCTACACCTTC.